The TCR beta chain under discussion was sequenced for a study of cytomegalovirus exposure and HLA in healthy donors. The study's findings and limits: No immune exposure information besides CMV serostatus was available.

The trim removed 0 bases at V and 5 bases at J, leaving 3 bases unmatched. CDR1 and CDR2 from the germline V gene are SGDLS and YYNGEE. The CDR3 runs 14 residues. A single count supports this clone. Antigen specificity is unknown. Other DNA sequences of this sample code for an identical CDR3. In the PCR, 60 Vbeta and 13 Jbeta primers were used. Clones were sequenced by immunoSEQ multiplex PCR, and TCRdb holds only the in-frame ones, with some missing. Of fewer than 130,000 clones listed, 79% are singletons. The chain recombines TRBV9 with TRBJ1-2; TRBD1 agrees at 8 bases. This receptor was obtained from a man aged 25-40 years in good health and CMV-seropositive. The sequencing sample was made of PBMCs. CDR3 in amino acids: CASSVAQGAYGYTF. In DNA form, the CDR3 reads TGTGCCAGCAGCGTAGCTCAGGGGGCATATGGCTACACCTTC.